The rows below give T cell receptor beta chains drawn from one sample of a study of Ad26.COV2.S vaccination and SARS-CoV-2 variants. Here immunoSEQ multiplex PCR was the method, and the copy in TCRdb shows in-frame clones only, minus some. The profile covers approximately 420,000 clones, with approximately 88% appearing a single time and roughly 4% taken by the ten largest. This sample comprised peripheral blood, obtained in a trial of Ad26.COV2.S vaccine versus placebo. The receptors stem from a person aged 18 to 65 who received the Ad26.COV2.S COVID-19 vaccine or a placebo. The CDR3 runs from the conserved cysteine through the conserved F or W. Fields, in order: V gene, J gene, CDR3 protein.

>TRBV7-7|TRBJ1-3
CASSPGTGVGNTIYF
>TRBV30|TRBJ2-3
CAWSRSFSGGADTDTQYF
>TRBV11-2|TRBJ2-5
CASSSSGSRATQYF
>TRBV9|TRBJ2-3
CASSVEVGWLRDTQYF
>TRBV6-8|TRBJ1-4
CASSNRQGGTEVPNEKLFF
>TRBV9|TRBJ2-6
CASSVAGGPGANVLTF
>TRBV7-8|TRBJ1-3
CASSPGGPTSGNTIYF
>TRBV19|TRBJ2-7
CASSSRDEQYF
>TRBV6-2/TRBV6-3|TRBJ2-1
CASSPGRGAYNEQFF
>TRBV3-1/TRBV3-2|TRBJ2-7
CASSPGTGPAYEQYF
>TRBV7-2|TRBJ1-4
CASSLGGGQLFEKLFF
>TRBV28|TRBJ1-5
CASSLAGNQPQHF
>TRBV11-3|TRBJ2-3
CASSLGGRISTDTQYF
>TRBV14|TRBJ2-3
CASSRGLAGNTDTQYF
>TRBV14|TRBJ2-7
CASSQQNFYSYEQYF
>TRBV5-1|TRBJ2-1
CASSLGWGDSYNEQFF
>TRBV7-9|TRBJ1-4
CASSYSSYEKLFF
>TRBV7-9|TRBJ2-2
CASSLVGGNTGELFF
>TRBV5-1|TRBJ2-1
CASSLEGTSQGNEQFF
>TRBV7-8|TRBJ2-2
CASSFETSGDGELFF
>TRBV3-1/TRBV3-2|TRBJ2-3
CASSQARPTDTQYF
>TRBV9|TRBJ1-4
CASSVGQGKEKLFF
>TRBV3-1/TRBV3-2|TRBJ2-7
CASSQTSGGAYEQYF
>TRBV9|TRBJ2-5
CASSVFGGRQETQYF
>TRBV19|TRBJ2-7
CASKGSGAAYEQYF
>TRBV19|TRBJ2-3
CASMQSRAYTDTQYF
>TRBV23-1|TRBJ2-1
CASSQSAVRADNEQFF
>TRBV11-3|TRBJ2-7
CASRFTSGTGSHEQYF